One sample yielded the 28 T cell receptor beta chains listed below, sequenced in a study of T cell responses to AZD1222 COVID-19 vaccine (dated by TCRdb to 2020 to 2023). Receptors were amplified or captured by the immunoSEQ multiplex PCR assay. Imported from immuneACCESS, the table was reduced by TCRdb to in-frame sequences with V and J called. These copies leave out some clones; in studies compared against another copy, an unresolved V gene accounts for under half, and the cause of the remainder is not known. The sample yields about 180,000 clones; approximately 91% were counted once. In total, the top ten clones hold approximately 1.8% of the sample. Taken with the paper, the label for time point translates to: about 28 days (+/-7) after the second vaccine dose. Specimen: peripheral blood, collected 28 days after the second AZD1222 dose. These receptors came from an adult who received the AZD1222 COVID-19 vaccine.

The rearrangement links TRBV21-1 to TRBJ2-1. TRBV21-1 constitutes a pseudogene. CDR3 length: 16 residues. In DNA form, the CDR3 reads TGTGCCAGCAGCACCTATCGCGAGACCCCAGACAATGAGCAGTTCTTC. Translated, it gives CASSTYRETPDNEQFF.

This clone was detected only once. V and J are TRBV7-9 and TRBJ2-2; maybe TRBD2 (7 bases). V lost 3 bases to trimming and J lost 4 bases, with 18 bases between them. Germline V gene lookup returns CDR1 SEHNR and CDR2 FQNEAQ (reference sequence). The CDR3 sequence is 17 residues long. This chain's CDR3 is CASSLGGTGGRTGELFF. Here the CDR3 DNA reads TGTGCCAGCAGCTTGGGTGGTACGGGGGGCCGCACCGGGGAGCTGTTTTTT.

This chain joins TRBV27 and TRBJ1-3; no reliable D call. V was shortened by 1 base and J by 0 bases, with 7 bases between the two germline ends. There are 15 residues in the CDR3. Germline V gene data show CDR1 as MNHEY and CDR2 as SMNVEV (reference sequence). The DNA for the CDR3 is TGTGCCAGCAGTTTATACGGGGACTCTGGAAACACCATATATTTT. It yields the protein CASSLYGDSGNTIYF.

The V and J genes are TRBV9 and TRBJ2-1; D gene unclear. Deletions cut 0 bases from V and 2 bases from J, with 9 bases between. The length of the CDR3 is 15 residues. CDR1 is SGDLS and CDR2 is YYNGEE in the germline V gene. CDR3 protein: CASSVAWEPYNEQFF. CDR3 sequence (DNA): TGTGCCAGCAGCGTAGCTTGGGAACCCTACAATGAGCAGTTCTTC.

The CDR3 DNA is TGTGCCAGTAGGAATCCGGGTCGCCTTCAAGAGACCCAGTACTTC. Protein sequence: CASRNPGRLQETQYF. The chain is built from TRBV19 and TRBJ2-5, with no clear D. Germline V gene sequence: CDR1 LNHDA, CDR2 SQIVND (reference sequence). V was shortened by 6 bases and J by 2 bases, with 16 bases between the two germline ends. This CDR3 is built from 15 residues. Supplemented by reference TRBV19 and TRBJ2-5, the full variable domain reads DGGITQSPKYLFRKEGQNVTLSCEQNLNHDAMYWYRQDPGQGLRLIYYSQIVNDFQKGDIAEGYSVSREKKESFPLTVTSAQKNPTAFYLCASRNPGRLQETQYFGPGTRLLVL.

In this sample, this clone turned up a few times. Written as DNA, the CDR3 is TGTGCCAGCAGCCTCTTGGGCGCCGGGGGGTACGAGCAGTACTTC. Translated: CASSLLGAGGYEQYF. V usage is TRBV7-8 and J usage is TRBJ2-7; 7 bases are a match to TRBD2. The CDR3 sequence is 15 residues long. Germline CDR1 SGHVS, CDR2 FQNEAQ. V was pared by 5 bases and J by 4 bases, with 11 bases of the junction left unmatched.

The chain has TRBV7-3 and TRBJ1-1; no clear D. Germline CDR1 SGHTA, CDR2 FQGTGA. This CDR3 region has 15 residues. V was shortened by 4 bases and J by 5 bases, with 17 bases between the two germline ends. The CDR3 spells CASSSQPGARTEAFF. The CDR3, as DNA: TGTGCCAGCAGCTCCCAACCGGGCGCGAGAACTGAAGCTTTCTTT.

This chain uses TRBV7-3 with TRBJ1-2, with a weak D call TRBD1 (6 bases). Germline values: CDR1 SGHTA, CDR2 FQGTGA. Trimming took 0 bases from V and 4 from J, leaving 15 bases between them. The CDR3 runs 16 residues. CDR3 coding DNA: TGTGCCAGCAGCTTAACGGGGGGCGGCAGCGCCTATGGCTACACCTTC. This translates into CASSLTGGGSAYGYTF.

This rearrangement joins TRBV6-1 to TRBJ2-7; TRBD2 agrees at 13 bases. The V segment lost 4 bases and the J segment 2 bases; nucleotides outside the gene matches: 14. This CDR3 is built from 19 residues. Germline V gives CDR1 MNHNS, CDR2 SASEGT. CDR3 coding DNA: TGTGCCAGCAGTGTACAGAGGACTAGCGGGAGCAGGGGAACCTACGAGCAGTACTTC. It encodes CASSVQRTSGSRGTYEQYF.

This chain joins TRBV28 and TRBJ2-7; 10 bases line up with TRBD2. This CDR3 comprises 15 residues. V dropped 3 bases and J dropped 7; count of bases not matched to a gene: 9. The germline gives CDR1 MDHEN, CDR2 SYDVKM. CDR3 region: CASSFLAGDLREQYF. The CDR3 nucleotides read TGTGCCAGCAGTTTTCTAGCGGGAGATCTGAGGGAGCAGTACTTC.

The chain couples TRBV30 to TRBJ1-3, with TRBD1 matching over 10 bases. CDR3 size: 13 residues. Losses at the gene ends were 5 bases for V and 7 bases for J; bases not matched to a gene: 5. Germline values: CDR1 GTSNPN, CDR2 SVGIG (reference sequence). In DNA, the CDR3 is TGTGCCTGGGAACCGGGACAGGGGAACACCATATATTTT. Amino acids: CAWEPGQGNTIYF.

The chain has TRBV30 and TRBJ2-3; possible D gene TRBD1, 6 bases. Trimming cost V 3 bases and J 2 bases, with 15 bases left between them. In germline, CDR1 is GTSNPN, CDR2 SVGIG (reference sequence). This CDR3 region has 15 residues. As DNA, the CDR3 is TGTGCCTGGAGGGCCCCGGACAGACTCACAGATACGCAGTATTTT. Amino acid sequence: CAWRAPDRLTDTQYF.

The rearrangement joins TRBV19 to TRBJ1-3; the D is unclear. Trimming pared 3 bases from V and 4 bases from J, leaving 7 bases between. CDR1 and CDR2 from the germline V gene are LNHDA and SQIVND (reference sequence). The CDR3 loop spans 13 amino acids. The CDR3 protein is CASSIREGNTIYF. CDR3 nucleotide sequence: TGTGCCAGTAGTATCAGAGAGGGAAACACCATATATTTT.

This chain uses TRBV7-8 with TRBJ1-1, with a weak D call TRBD1 (6 bases). The germline V gene encodes CDR1 SGHVS and CDR2 FQNEAQ. The CDR3 has 15 residues. Trimming took 0 bases from V and 6 from J, leaving 14 bases between them. The CDR3 DNA sequence: TGTGCCAGCAGCTTAGCCTCGAGGGGGAGGTCTGAAGCTTTCTTT. It is translated as CASSLASRGRSEAFF.

The chain recombines TRBV6-5 with TRBJ2-1, with D unresolved. Trimming stripped 0 bases from V and 5 bases from J, with 11 bases between. The germline V gene encodes CDR1 MNHEY and CDR2 SVGAGI. This CDR3 has 15 amino acids. The CDR3 sequence: CASSYSPGPDNEQFF. CDR3 bases: TGTGCCAGCAGTTACTCGCCAGGTCCAGACAATGAGCAGTTCTTC.

This chain links TRBV16 with TRBJ1-2; D not certain. Germline values: CDR1 KGHSY, CDR2 FQNENV. V lost 1 base and J lost 8, with 14 bases in between. The CDR3 totals 14 residues. The CDR3 sequence is CASSQFPQKEGYTF. CDR3 DNA sequence: TGTGCCAGCAGCCAATTCCCCCAGAAAGAAGGCTACACCTTC.

This clone was seen just once. CDR3 region: CASSPQGPQHF. CDR3 in DNA: TGTGCCAGCAGCCCACAGGGCCCCCAGCATTTT. V gene TRBV5-8 combines with J gene TRBJ1-5, with D possibly TRBD1 on 6 matching bases. CDR3 length equals 11 residues. Per germline, CDR1 SGHTS and CDR2 YDEGEE. V was cut by 4 bases and J by 10 bases, with 9 bases left in between.

This chain links TRBV19 with TRBJ1-6, with D tentatively TRBD1 (5 bases). The CDR3 covers 11 residues. V lost 2 bases, J lost 14 bases, and 7 bases lay in between. Per germline, CDR1 LNHDA and CDR2 SQIVND (reference sequence). Here the CDR3 DNA reads TGTGCCAGTAGTATACAGGGAGCCCTCCACTTT. Translation gives CASSIQGALHF. The variable domain in full, with the rest retrieved from reference TRBV19 and TRBJ1-6, is DGGITQSPKYLFRKEGQNVTLSCEQNLNHDAMYWYRQDPGQGLRLIYYSQIVNDFQKGDIAEGYSVSREKKESFPLTVTSAQKNPTAFYLCASSIQGALHFGNGTRLTVT.

V usage is TRBV7-6 and J usage is TRBJ2-6, with D hard to call. The CDR3 is 18 amino acids. The ends were cut back, 3 bases at V and 0 bases at J, with 15 bases in the middle. Germline V gives CDR1 SGHVS, CDR2 FNYEAQ. CDR3 DNA: TGTGCCAGCAGCTTCGGGCAGGTTTTGTTCTCTGGGGCCAACGTCCTGACTTTC. It codes for CASSFGQVLFSGANVLTF. Combining the CDR3 with reference TRBV7-6 and TRBJ2-6 gives the whole variable domain GAGVSQSPRYKVTKRGQDVALRCDPISGHVSLYWYRQALGQGPEFLTYFNYEAQQDKSGLPNDRFSAERPEGSISTLTIQRTEQRDSAMYRCASSFGQVLFSGANVLTFGAGSRLTVL.

V and J are TRBV29-1 and TRBJ1-5, with D unresolved. The CDR3 contains 13 residues. Germline CDR1 reads SQVTM; CDR2 reads ANQGSEA. Trimming took 2 bases from V and 6 from J, leaving 11 bases between them. CDR3 coding DNA: TGCAGCGTTGAAAAGGAGCTCGGTCAGCCCCAGCATTTT. It encodes CSVEKELGQPQHF.

This clone occurred once. CDR3 in amino acids: CASSQTRPQYF. As DNA, the CDR3 is TGTGCCAGCAGCCAAACTAGGCCCCAGTACTTC. V gene TRBV3-1 (or the pseudogene TRBV3-2) combines with J gene TRBJ2-5, with D perhaps matching TRBD2 (5 bases). The V end was cut by 2 bases, the J end by 9 bases, with 7 bases between. Germline CDR1 LGHDT, CDR2 YNNKEL (reference sequence). The CDR3 runs to 11 residues.

The rearrangement uses TRBV5-1 and TRBJ2-5, with a weak D call TRBD1 (6 bases). The CDR3 runs 15 residues. Germline lookup yields CDR1 SGHRS and CDR2 YFSETQ. The germline V and J ends were trimmed by 3 bases and 3 bases, with 15 bases remaining between them. This chain's CDR3 is CASSSGSPGEETQYF. CDR3 bases: TGCGCCAGCAGCTCCGGAAGTCCAGGGGAAGAGACCCAGTACTTC.

The chain links TRBV6-1 to TRBJ2-7; possibly TRBD2 for D (6 bases). The CDR3 sequence is 15 residues long. From germline, CDR1 is MNHNS and CDR2 SASEGT. The germline V and J ends were trimmed by 3 bases and 1 base, with 13 bases remaining between them. The DNA of the CDR3 is TGTGCCAGCAGTGAGGGGAGGTACAGTTCCTACGAGCAGTACTTC. Protein: CASSEGRYSSYEQYF.

This sequence joins TRBV19 and TRBJ1-2; TRBD1 matches 7 bases. V shed 8 bases, J shed 2 bases, and the junction held 11 bases outside the gene matches. The length of the CDR3 is 15 residues. Germline V lookup: CDR1 LNHDA, CDR2 SQIVND (reference sequence). CDR3 protein: CASETPGTANYGYTF. Here the CDR3 DNA reads TGTGCCAGTGAAACCCCTGGGACAGCGAACTATGGCTACACCTTC.

The chain has TRBV7-3 and TRBJ1-3; D is unresolved. Trimming took off 1 base at V and 0 bases at J, with 10 bases between the two ends. The germline gives CDR1 SGHTA, CDR2 FQGTGA. The CDR3 totals 16 residues. CDR3 residues: CASSLIGQSSGNTIYF. The CDR3 nucleotides read TGTGCCAGCAGCTTAATAGGCCAGAGCTCTGGAAACACCATATATTTT.

The genes are TRBV7-9 and TRBJ2-7; maybe TRBD1 (5 bases). V lost 5 bases, J lost 0 bases, and 14 bases lay in between. Germline V lookup: CDR1 SEHNR, CDR2 FQNEAQ (reference sequence). CDR3 size: 15 residues. The DNA for the CDR3 is TGTGCCAGCAGCAAGACAGTCCTCGGCTCCTACGAGCAGTACTTC. This sequence encodes CASSKTVLGSYEQYF.

The CDR3 is CASSPLRQSSGNTIYF. CDR3 in DNA: TGTGCCAGCTCACCCCTCCGGCAGAGCTCTGGAAACACCATATATTTT. The chain couples TRBV18 to TRBJ1-3; D remains unclear. CDR1 KGHSH and CDR2 LQKENI come from the germline V gene. Trimming removed 3 bases at V and 0 bases at J, with 12 bases between. The CDR3 contains 16 residues. The whole variable domain, filled in from reference TRBV18 and TRBJ1-3, reads NAGVMQNPRHLVRRRGQEARLRCSPMKGHSHVYWYRQLPEEGLKFMVYLQKENIIDESGMPKERFSAEFPKEGPSILRIQQVVRGDSAAYFCASSPLRQSSGNTIYFGEGSWLTVV.

This clone occurred once. This sequence joins TRBV5-1 and TRBJ2-7; 10 bases match TRBD1. This CDR3 has 15 amino acids. CDR1 SGHRS and CDR2 YFSETQ come from the germline V gene. The V segment lost 3 bases and the J segment 5 bases; nucleotides outside the gene matches: 8. The CDR3 sequence is CASSWAGQGGDEQYF. Here the CDR3 DNA reads TGCGCCAGCAGCTGGGCTGGACAGGGGGGCGACGAGCAGTACTTC.